These 4 T cell receptor beta chains originate from one sample sequenced in a study of cytotoxic CD8 clonotypes in ibrutinib-treated CLL. Assay: immunoSEQ multiplex PCR; the TCRdb copy retains only in-frame clones and omits some. The sample holds around 140,000 clones, approximately 85% seen once. This sample comprised PBMCs, obtained after 24 months of ibrutinib treatment. The source of these receptors is a human donor with chronic lymphocytic leukemia.

The rearrangement links TRBV7-2 to TRBJ2-3; 10 bases fit TRBD2. Germline V gene data show CDR1 as SGHTA and CDR2 as FQGNSA. The CDR3 contains 15 residues. V lost 4 bases to trimming and J lost 4 bases; unmatched junction nucleotides: 5. The chain's CDR3 is CASSSTSGVADTQYF. The CDR3 bases are TGTGCCAGCAGCTCTACTAGCGGGGTAGCAGATACGCAGTATTTT. Filled out from reference TRBV7-2 and TRBJ2-3, the complete variable domain reads GAGVSQSPSNKVTEKGKDVELRCDPISGHTALYWYRQSLGQGLEFLIYFQGNSAPDKSGLPSDRFSAERTGGSVSTLTIQRTQQEDSAVYLCASSSTSGVADTQYFGPGTRLTVL.

The rearrangement links TRBV18 to TRBJ2-1; a weak D match, TRBD1 (5 bases). The germline V gene encodes CDR1 KGHSH and CDR2 LQKENI. Trimming took off 4 bases at V and 0 bases at J, with 7 bases between the two ends. This CDR3 has 14 residues. Here the CDR3 DNA reads TGTGCCAGCTCACAAGGGGTCTCCTACAATGAGCAGTTCTTC. Its translation is CASSQGVSYNEQFF.

This chain joins TRBV20-1 and TRBJ1-1, with 7 positions matching TRBD1. CDR1 and CDR2 (germline): DFQATT, SNEGSKA (reference sequence). CDR3 length: 11 amino acids. Trimming took 4 bases from V and 7 from J; bases not matched to a gene: 3. This CDR3 reads CSATGGFEAFF. CDR3 in DNA: TGCAGTGCTACAGGGGGTTTTGAAGCTTTCTTT.

J is TRBJ1-2 and V is TRBV15; D not resolved. Germline V gene sequence: CDR1 LNHNV, CDR2 YYDKDF (reference sequence). V was shortened by 1 base and J by 8 bases, with 5 bases between the two germline ends. This CDR3 spans 11 amino acids. As DNA, the CDR3 is TGTGCCACCAGCAGAGTCGGGGGCTACACCTTC. Protein: CATSRVGGYTF.